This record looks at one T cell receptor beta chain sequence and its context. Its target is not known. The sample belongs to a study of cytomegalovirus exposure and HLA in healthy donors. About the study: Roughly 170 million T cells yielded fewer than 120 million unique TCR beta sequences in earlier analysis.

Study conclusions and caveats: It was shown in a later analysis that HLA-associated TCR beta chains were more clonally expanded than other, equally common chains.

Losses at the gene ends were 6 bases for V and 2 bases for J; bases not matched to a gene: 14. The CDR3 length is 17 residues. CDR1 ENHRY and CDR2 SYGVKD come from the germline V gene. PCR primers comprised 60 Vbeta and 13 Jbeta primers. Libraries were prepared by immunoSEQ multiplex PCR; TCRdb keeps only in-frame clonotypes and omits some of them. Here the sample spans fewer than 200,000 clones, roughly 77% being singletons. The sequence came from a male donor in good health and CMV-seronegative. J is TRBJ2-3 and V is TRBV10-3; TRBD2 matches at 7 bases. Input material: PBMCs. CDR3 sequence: CAIRRPPSSGPTDTQYF. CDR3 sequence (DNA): TGTGCCATCAGGCGGCCTCCCTCTAGCGGACCCACAGATACGCAGTATTTT.